This TCR beta chain is drawn from a study of blood T cell repertoires in COVID-19. TCRdb's table, derived via immunoSEQ multiplex PCR, lists solely in-frame clones and lacks some. Of some 240,000 clones in the sample, approximately 82% are singletons; the top ten hold approximately 1.5%. There are 15 residues in the CDR3. Germline-derived CDR1 and CDR2 are SGHKS and YYEKEE (reference sequence). V shed 2 bases and J shed 2 bases, with 14 bases lying between them. V gene TRBV5-5 combines with J gene TRBJ2-7; a weak D match, TRBD1 (5 bases). Sequencing was carried out using peripheral blood. The receptor comes from a woman in her 40s who had recovered from COVID-19. CDR3 residues: CASSFDFGQTYEQYF. CDR3 bases: TGTGCCAGCAGCTTTGATTTCGGACAAACCTACGAGCAGTACTTC.